This is a list of T cell receptor beta chains from one sample in a study of cytomegalovirus exposure and HLA in healthy donors. Clones were sequenced by immunoSEQ multiplex PCR, and TCRdb holds only the in-frame ones, with some missing. The specimen's table records 180,000 or so clones. The material sequenced was PBMCs. These TCRs come from a boy aged 10-17 years in good health and CMV-seronegative. Each CDR3 is given without its conserved first and last residue.

>TRBV30|TRBJ2-1
AWGRSSYNEQF
>TRBV6-5|TRBJ1-5
ASSSPGQGGNQPQH
>TRBV14|TRBJ2-7
ASSQSRGQGGAYEQY
>TRBV29-1|TRBJ1-5
SVKAGDQPQH
>TRBV7-9|TRBJ2-7
ASSLSGTGSYEQY
>TRBV25-1|TRBJ1-1
ASSDPFAEAF
>TRBV6-5|TRBJ1-5
ASSESTGPQPQH
>TRBV18|TRBJ2-2
ASSPGTSSPTGELF
>TRBV7-2|TRBJ1-1
ASSYRQTLNTEAF
>TRBV6-1|TRBJ1-1
ASLWVGFNTEAF
>TRBV29-1|TRBJ2-2
IIQPNTGELF
>TRBV6-6|TRBJ1-1
ASSYSLVSTEAF
>TRBV11-2|TRBJ2-1
ASSELAGGQHNEQF
>TRBV6-5|TRBJ2-1
ASTRGSTYNEQF
>TRBV25-1|TRBJ2-7
ASSGQGIGDEQY
>TRBV29-1|TRBJ2-1
SVGTSRKTYNEQF
>TRBV5-1|TRBJ2-3
ASSLQGVITDTQY
>TRBV7-9|TRBJ1-2
ASSRGSLLYGYT
>TRBV19|TRBJ1-2
ASRHQPEGYGYT
>TRBV28|TRBJ2-7
ASSFQQDLPAQY
>TRBV6-1|TRBJ1-2
ASSAGGDGYT
>TRBV5-1|TRBJ2-2
ASSLGQGARNTGELF
>TRBV19|TRBJ1-1
ASNGRDKGRLAF
>TRBV7-9|TRBJ2-1
ASSSSADEQF
>TRBV14|TRBJ1-1
ASSPDSLMNTEAF
>TRBV6-4|TRBJ2-2
ASSSGDTGELF
>TRBV29-1|TRBJ1-4
SVWQGDEKLF
>TRBV18|TRBJ2-5
ASSPPKAREETQY
>TRBV19|TRBJ1-1
ASSIGRLPGAEAF
>TRBV6-1|TRBJ1-3
ASSARDRGGNTIY
>TRBV4-3|TRBJ2-7
ASSQELGTSFEQY
>TRBV12-5|TRBJ2-1
ASALEAVHNEQF
>TRBV2|TRBJ1-2
ASIWLPGQGAMGYT
>TRBV30|TRBJ2-1
AWSVTGGEF
>TRBV5-1|TRBJ1-1
ASSFRGQGGMNTEAF
>TRBV28|TRBJ2-4
ASSLNSGGNIQY
>TRBV7-3|TRBJ2-7
ASSLGQGGYEQY
>TRBV12-5|TRBJ1-4
ASGFEVLNEKLF
>TRBV4-1|TRBJ1-1
ASSPGQGLNTEAF
>TRBV5-1|TRBJ1-2
ASSLGASDGYT
>TRBV11-2|TRBJ2-1
ASSLSRYNEQF
>TRBV7-2|NA
ASSPIRGRTGVIYEQY
>TRBV28|TRBJ1-2
ASSSSRDRVGKPHYGYT
>TRBV30|TRBJ2-7
AWSGGLAGGYEQY
>TRBV12-5|TRBJ2-3
ASGPPADIAQY
>TRBV29-1|TRBJ1-1
SASRDRGGTEAF
>TRBV30|TRBJ1-2
AGTANQLANYGYT
>TRBV11-2|TRBJ2-2
ASSRGGANTGELF
>TRBV6-6|TRBJ1-1
ASSLRQGQRAF
>TRBV30|TRBJ1-1
AWSDSPQGDTEAF
>TRBV4-1|TRBJ1-1
ASSQGGLRDSEKAF
>TRBV9|TRBJ1-1
ASSPRRQKNTEAF
>TRBV30|TRBJ1-6
AWSVGGDSPLH
>TRBV30|TRBJ2-1
AWSSGLARAGEQF
>TRBV27|TRBJ1-2
ASSTTTPGTQNYGYT
>TRBV20-1|TRBJ2-7
SARASYEQY
>TRBV19|TRBJ1-1
ASSMGAPTEAF
>TRBV9|TRBJ1-6
ASSVGVIDSPLH
>TRBV19|TRBJ2-7
ASSNGGEQY